Reported below is one T cell receptor (beta chain). Its matching antigen is unknown. This record comes from a study of OX40 agonist ivuxolimab in advanced cancers. At the level of the study: At doses from 0.01 to 10 mg/kg, patients were given intravenous ivuxolimab every 2 weeks. In three patients, partial responses were observed, one with hepatocellular carcinoma and two with cutaneous melanoma. Study conclusions and caveats: On average, CD8+ T cells had more expanded clones than CD4+.

Trimming left V 7 bases short and J 5 bases short, with 15 bases between. This CDR3 has 15 amino acids. Germline CDR1 MNHEY, CDR2 SMNVEV (reference sequence). Here immunoSEQ multiplex PCR was the method, and the copy in TCRdb shows in-frame clones only, minus some. This sample carries about 70,000 clones, 85% to 95% of them seen once, and the ten largest clones take 4% to 5.5%. The sample was CD4+ or CD8+ T cells sorted from blood, taken in a trial of the OX40 agonist ivuxolimab. The clonotype was recovered from an adult with an advanced solid tumor such as melanoma, head and neck, liver or kidney cancer. The chain uses TRBV27 and TRBJ1-6; tentative D call: TRBD1 (6 bases). The CDR3 protein is CASKNSGGHNSPLHF. In DNA form, the CDR3 reads TGTGCCAGCAAGAACTCGGGGGGCCATAATTCACCCCTCCACTTT.